This TCR beta chain came from a study of PD-L1 blockade in urothelial cancer. Libraries were prepared by immunoSEQ multiplex PCR; TCRdb keeps only in-frame clonotypes and omits some of them. This sample has some 48,000 clones; around 85% occur once, and the top ten carry 8% to 13%. Noted time point: peripheral blood 6 weeks after treatment start. This CDR3 has 14 residues. From germline, CDR1 is SGHRS and CDR2 YFSETQ. The V gene lost 5 bases and the J gene lost 3 bases, with 12 bases spanning the gap. This clonotype originated in a man aged 55 to 69 with urothelial cancer. The starting material was PBMCs, obtained around atezolizumab (anti-PD-L1) treatment. The V gene is TRBV5-1, the J gene TRBJ2-1, with D possibly being TRBD1 (6 bases). This CDR3 is CASSFVDSYNEQFF. The CDR3 coding sequence is TGCGCCAGCAGTTTCGTGGACAGCTACAATGAGCAGTTCTTC.